Described below is a single T cell receptor (beta chain) sequence and its context. What it recognizes is unknown. With 60 Vbeta and 13 Jbeta primers, the PCR was carried out. Profiled with immunoSEQ multiplex PCR; TCRdb holds only in-frame clones, not every one. The table has roughly 150,000 clones, approximately 85% seen once; the top ten hold 2% to 2.5%. This record belongs to a study of cytomegalovirus exposure and HLA in healthy donors. Study-wide findings and caveats: Using a false discovery rate of 0.05, a later analysis showed that about 16,000 TCR beta sequences were associated with HLA alleles.

CDR3 size: 14 residues. With 2 bases removed from V and 13 bases from J, the gap between germline ends came to 18 bases. Germline CDR1 and CDR2: SNHLY and FYNNEI. This chain joins TRBV2 and TRBJ2-1, with D perhaps TRBD2 (6 bases). Material: PBMCs. This clonotype was sampled from a young woman in good health and CMV-seronegative. CDR3 residues: CASSERARDSRQFF. CDR3 DNA: TGTGCCAGCAGTGAAAGGGCTAGGGACTCGCGTCAGTTCTTC. Complete variable domain (other parts from reference TRBV2 and TRBJ2-1): EPEVTQTPSHQVTQMGQEVILRCVPISNHLYFYWYRQILGQKVEFLVSFYNNEISEKSEIFDDQFSVERPDGSNFTLKIRSTKLEDSAMYFCASSERARDSRQFFGPGTRLTVL.